The T cell receptor beta chain under discussion was sequenced for a study of blood T cell repertoires in COVID-19. Study context: COVID-19 samples, acute and convalescent, were from the United States, Italy and Spain. T cells, B-cell-depleted T cells, or PBMCs supplied cDNA or gDNA.

Germline V CDR1 and CDR2: SGHNT, YENEEA. CDR3 length: 15 residues. Trimming removed 6 bases from V and 5 bases from J; junction bases left unmatched: 6. As processed by the authors: Amplification of reference gene primers was used by the study to estimate nucleated cell counts. Assay: immunoSEQ multiplex PCR; the TCRdb copy retains only in-frame clones and omits some. That table is the source of V, J and clone size, and D and trimming were worked out from the DNA. The repertoire holds approximately 67,000 clones, with 91% as singletons. The source of this sequence is a human donor in a cohort sampled during active COVID-19. This sequence joins TRBV11-3 and TRBJ2-2, with TRBD2 matching 10 bases. Input material: peripheral blood. The CDR3 loop reads CASSVGTSETGELFF. CDR3 DNA: TGTGCCAGCAGTGTAGGGACTAGCGAAACCGGGGAGCTGTTTTTT.